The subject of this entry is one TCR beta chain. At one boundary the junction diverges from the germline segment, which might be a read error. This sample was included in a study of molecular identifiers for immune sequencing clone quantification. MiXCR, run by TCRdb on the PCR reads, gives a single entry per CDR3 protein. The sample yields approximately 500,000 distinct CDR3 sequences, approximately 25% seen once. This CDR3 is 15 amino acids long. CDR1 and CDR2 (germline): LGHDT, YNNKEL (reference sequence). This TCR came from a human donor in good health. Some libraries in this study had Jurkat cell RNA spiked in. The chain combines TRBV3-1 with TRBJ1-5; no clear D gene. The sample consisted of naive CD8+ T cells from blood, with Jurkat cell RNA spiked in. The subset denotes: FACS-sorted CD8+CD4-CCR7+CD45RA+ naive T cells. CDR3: CASSLSPELNQPRHF. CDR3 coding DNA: TGTGCCAGCAGCCTAAGTCCCGAATTAAATCAGCCCCGGCATTTT.